These 15 T cell receptor beta chains were all obtained from the same sample, sequenced in a study of HIV-infected patients and healthy controls. Whole blood was used without fractionation, so all unsorted peripheral T cells were included. About 500 ng RNA was reverse transcribed with alpha and beta constant-region primers. Each of the alpha and beta chains got its own library through chain-specific third strand synthesis with indices. Each CDR3 protein gets one entry after TCRdb re-called the 5' RACE reads with MiXCR. This sample has more than 9,000 distinct CDR3 sequences, with less than 10% found just once. This specimen was blood, taken before antiretroviral therapy. These receptors were obtained from an adult with HIV infection. The donor label of this sample is uncertain.

J is TRBJ2-2 and V is TRBV7-7, with 10 bases fitting TRBD2. J gave up 0 bases and V 6 bases, and 7 bases lay outside the gene matches. The CDR3 has 17 residues. The germline gives CDR1 SSHAT, CDR2 FNYEAQ (reference sequence). CDR3 nucleotide sequence: TGTGCCAGCAGTTCCCGGACTAGCGGCACGAACACCGGGGAGCTGTTTTTT. Residues: CASSSRTSGTNTGELFF. The full variable domain, in which reference TRBV7-7 and TRBJ2-2 provide the parts outside the CDR3, is GAGVSQSPRYKVTKRGQDVTLRCDPISSHATLYWYQQALGQGPEFLTYFNYEAQPDKSGLPSDRFSAERPEGSISTLTIQRTEQRDSAMYRCASSSRTSGTNTGELFFGEGSRLTVL.

The genes are TRBV9 and TRBJ2-3; the D is unclear. CDR3 length: 15 amino acids. Trimming shortened V by 1 base and J by 2 bases, and 11 bases separated the two germline ends. Germline CDR1 reads SGDLS; CDR2 reads YYNGEE. The CDR3: CASSVFLTHTDTQYF. CDR3 in DNA: TGTGCCAGCAGCGTATTCCTGACTCACACAGATACGCAGTATTTT. Variable domain in full (rest from reference TRBV9 and TRBJ2-3): DSGVTQTPKHLITATGQRVTLRCSPRSGDLSVYWYQQSLDQGLQFLIQYYNGEERAKGNILERFSAQQFPDLHSELNLSSLELGDSALYFCASSVFLTHTDTQYFGPGTRLTVL.

In this sample, this clonotype turned up many times. The CDR3 reads CASGFHTPDTQYF. Here the CDR3 DNA reads TGTGCTAGTGGTTTCCACACTCCAGATACGCAGTATTTT. The V and J genes are TRBV12-5 and TRBJ2-3, with no clear D. Germline-derived CDR1 and CDR2 are LGHNT and FRNRAP. Trimming shortened V by 3 bases and J by 4 bases, and 8 bases separated the two germline ends. The CDR3 length is 13 residues.

The table lists this clonotype with many counts. The gene calls are TRBV5-6 and TRBJ2-1, with 10 bases matching TRBD2. With 2 bases clipped from V and 4 bases from J, the junction kept 3 bases outside the gene matches. The CDR3 has 15 amino acids. From germline, CDR1 is SGHDT and CDR2 YYEEEE. This CDR3 reads CASSFGLADYNEQFF. CDR3 bases: TGTGCCAGCAGCTTTGGACTAGCGGATTACAATGAGCAGTTCTTC.

This chain joins TRBV6-1 and TRBJ2-1; 9 bases are a match to TRBD1. Germline V gene data show CDR1 as MNHNS and CDR2 as SASEGT. Unmatched junction bases numbered 10, after V lost 5 bases and J lost 8 bases. The CDR3 contains 15 residues. The CDR3 protein is CASSIRTGDVYEQFF. In nucleotides, the CDR3 is TGTGCCAGCAGTATTCGGACAGGGGACGTCTATGAGCAGTTCTTC.

This clonotype has only a few counts. CDR3 in DNA: TGTGCCAGCAGCGTAGAGGGACAGTTCCTTTCCAATCAGCCCCAGCATTTT. Its protein is CASSVEGQFLSNQPQHF. The chain recombines TRBV9 with TRBJ1-5; 7 bases are a match to TRBD1. Trimming at V came to 0 bases and at J to 3 bases, leaving 9 bases not matched to a gene. The CDR3 runs 17 residues. From germline, CDR1 is SGDLS and CDR2 YYNGEE.

This clonotype was counted at least ten times. This chain joins TRBV7-2 and TRBJ1-1; possible D gene TRBD1, 5 bases. CDR1 and CDR2 (germline): SGHTA, FQGNSA. The CDR3 consists of 14 residues. V dropped 1 base and J dropped 5 bases, with 11 bases sitting between them. CDR3 sequence reads: CASSLGGARTEAFF. DNA of the CDR3: TGTGCCAGCAGCTTAGGTGGGGCGCGGACTGAAGCTTTCTTT.

This clonotype was observed many times. The chain employs TRBV20-1 and TRBJ2-3; TRBD2 might be the D (5 bases). Germline-derived CDR1 and CDR2 are DFQATT and SNEGSKA (reference sequence). The V end lost 3 bases, the J end lost 7 bases, and 11 bases lay between the germline ends. The CDR3 sequence is 12 residues long. CDR3 sequence reads: CSARGSGNTQYF. In DNA form, the CDR3 reads TGCAGTGCTAGGGGAAGCGGAAATACGCAGTATTTT.

By frequency in the sample, this clonotype is medium-sized (0.01 to 0.1%). The rearrangement joins TRBV7-7 to TRBJ2-1; no reliable D call. CDR1 and CDR2 from the germline V gene are SSHAT and FNYEAQ (reference sequence). Trimming shortened V by 2 bases and J by 6 bases, and 8 bases separated the two germline ends. The CDR3 has 13 residues. In DNA form, the CDR3 reads TGTGCCAGCAGCTTATTAGGCGGCAATGAGCAGTTCTTC. Translated, it gives CASSLLGGNEQFF.

This chain uses TRBV11-2 with TRBJ2-3; the D is unclear. Germline V gene data show CDR1 as SGHAT and CDR2 as FQNNGV. The CDR3 spans 15 residues. V was trimmed by 1 base and J by 2 bases, leaving 10 bases between them. The chain's CDR3 is CASSLGGFHTDTQYF. CDR3 DNA sequence: TGTGCCAGCAGCTTAGGGGGTTTCCACACAGATACGCAGTATTTT.

The V and J genes are TRBV5-4 and TRBJ2-7; D possibly corresponds to TRBD2 (6 bases). The germline gives CDR1 SGHNT, CDR2 YYREEE (reference sequence). The CDR3 loop spans 14 amino acids. V lost 4 bases to trimming and J lost 2 bases, with 13 bases between them. CDR3 sequence: CASSVGGNPYEQYF. In DNA form, the CDR3 reads TGTGCCAGCAGCGTTGGCGGGAATCCCTACGAGCAGTACTTC.

This clonotype was seen at least ten times. The genes are TRBV11-3 and TRBJ2-4; D is unclear. V was trimmed by 0 bases and J by 6 bases, leaving 9 bases between them. The CDR3 sequence is 14 residues long. Germline-derived CDR1 and CDR2 are SGHNT and YENEEA. The CDR3 loop is CASSLDPGPNIQYF. The DNA for the CDR3 is TGTGCCAGCAGCTTAGACCCGGGCCCAAACATTCAGTACTTC.

At least ten counts were recorded for this clonotype. This chain connects TRBV25-1 to TRBJ2-3; 8 bases align to TRBD2. V gave up 5 bases and J gave up 0 bases; unmatched junction bases: 22. Germline assignment: CDR1 MGHDK and CDR2 SYGVNS. This CDR3 is 21 amino acids long. The CDR3 here is CASSSLFGAGALNFSTDTQYF. The CDR3 DNA reads TGTGCCAGCAGTTCCCTTTTCGGAGCGGGGGCCCTGAACTTTAGCACAGATACGCAGTATTTT.

This clonotype showed up many times. V is TRBV7-9 and J is TRBJ2-5; TRBD1 matches 11 bases. Germline lookup yields CDR1 SEHNR and CDR2 FQNEAQ (reference sequence). The CDR3 covers 14 residues. With 5 bases clipped from V and 5 bases from J, the junction kept 4 bases outside the gene matches. The CDR3 sequence: CASSGQGARETQYF. Written as DNA, the CDR3 is TGTGCCAGCAGCGGACAGGGGGCAAGGGAGACCCAGTACTTC. The variable domain in full, completed from reference TRBV7-9 and TRBJ2-5, reads DTGVSQNPRHKITKRGQNVTFRCDPISEHNRLYWYRQTLGQGPEFLTYFQNEAQLEKSRLLSDRFSAERPKGSFSTLEIQRTEQGDSAMYLCASSGQGARETQYFGPGTRLLVL.

Ten or more counts support this clonotype. The chain links TRBV11-1 to TRBJ2-3; 10 bases are shared with TRBD1. The CDR3 extends over 15 amino acids. CDR1 SGHAT and CDR2 FQDESV come from the germline V gene (reference sequence). V was clipped by 1 base and J by 4 bases; unmatched bases: 2. The CDR3: CASSLEGQGPDTQYF. The CDR3 DNA is TGTGCCAGCAGCTTAGAGGGACAGGGGCCAGATACGCAGTATTTT. The whole variable domain, filled in from reference TRBV11-1 and TRBJ2-3, reads EAEVAQSPRYKITEKSQAVAFWCDPISGHATLYWYRQILGQGPELLVQFQDESVVDDSQLPKDRFSAERLKGVDSTLKIQPAELGDSAMYLCASSLEGQGPDTQYFGPGTRLTVL.